This T cell receptor (beta chain) appears in the sequencing data of a study of OX40 agonist ivuxolimab in advanced cancers. Study context: At approximately 83% male, the cohort had a mean age of 60 years, ranging from roughly 20 to 85.

Data came from immunoSEQ multiplex PCR; TCRdb stores just in-frame clones and leaves some out. In the table there are 35,000 to 45,000 clones, roughly nine tenths of which are singletons. This CDR3 is 17 amino acids long. Material: CD4+ or CD8+ T cells sorted from blood, obtained in a trial of the OX40 agonist ivuxolimab. This sequence joins TRBV21-1 and TRBJ2-7; TRBD1 is the table's D call, not checked against the DNA. TRBV21-1 is listed as a pseudogene. The clonotype comes from an adult with an advanced solid tumor such as melanoma, head and neck, liver or kidney cancer. DNA for the CDR3: TGTGCCAGCAGCAAAAAGGATCCGGGACAGGAGTCCTACGAGCAGTACTTC. It encodes CASSKKDPGQESYEQYF.